This T cell receptor beta chain derives from a study of T cell responses to AZD1222 COVID-19 vaccine. Study conclusions and caveats: Repertoires in all cases were sampled only once the peak T cell response had passed. Baseline seropositivity occurred in only a handful of AZD1222 recipients. Most donors were white British and more were female, and clonal diversity was possibly underestimated.

Sequencing used immunoSEQ multiplex PCR; TCRdb keeps in-frame clones, though not all of them. The sample includes just under 150,000 clones, roughly 86% of them seen just once. A remark on this clone: Its antigen is still unknown.

Recipients boosted at about 4 weeks or about 12 weeks are pooled. The source of this sequence is an adult who received the AZD1222 COVID-19 vaccine. The material was peripheral blood, obtained 28 days after the second AZD1222 dose.

The CDR3: CASSRSRTDYGYTF. In DNA, the CDR3 is TGTGCCAGCAGTCGTTCGAGGACCGACTATGGCTACACCTTC. This chain connects TRBV6-5 to TRBJ1-2; D uncertain. Trimming pared 5 bases from V and 3 bases from J, leaving 13 bases between. The CDR3 is made up of 14 amino acids. Germline-derived CDR1 and CDR2 are MNHEY and SVGAGI.